This T cell receptor (beta chain) originates from a study of human T cells and chemical hapten exposure. Study as a whole: Sensitizing treatment utilized 2% DPC over a 2 cm by 2 cm portion of upper inner arm skin.

This clonotype showed up many times. Germline loops: CDR1 MNHEY, CDR2 SVGEGT. Trimming took off 7 bases at V and 1 base at J, with 13 bases between the two ends. The CDR3 consists of 14 residues. Time point noted: patch test 2, 6 weeks after DPC sensitization. Treatment in this sample: therapeutic diphenylcyclopropenone sensitization with weekly scalp DPC. At patch-test visits, sampling came before the patch test. TCRdb passed the RACE reads through MiXCR, listing each CDR3 protein once. In the table there are 330,000 or so distinct CDR3 sequences, over 6% of which are singletons. The rearrangement links TRBV6-2 or TRBV6-3 to TRBJ1-1; D not resolved. The TCR comes from a woman younger than 30 with alopecia areata. Some clones in this sample may be carry-over from other donors' samples. The input for sequencing was whole blood, taken in connection with sensitization to the hapten diphenylcyclopropenone (DPC). This chain's CDR3 is CASIRRGWNTEAFF. As DNA, the CDR3 is TGTGCCAGCATCAGGAGAGGGTGGAACACTGAAGCTTTCTTT.